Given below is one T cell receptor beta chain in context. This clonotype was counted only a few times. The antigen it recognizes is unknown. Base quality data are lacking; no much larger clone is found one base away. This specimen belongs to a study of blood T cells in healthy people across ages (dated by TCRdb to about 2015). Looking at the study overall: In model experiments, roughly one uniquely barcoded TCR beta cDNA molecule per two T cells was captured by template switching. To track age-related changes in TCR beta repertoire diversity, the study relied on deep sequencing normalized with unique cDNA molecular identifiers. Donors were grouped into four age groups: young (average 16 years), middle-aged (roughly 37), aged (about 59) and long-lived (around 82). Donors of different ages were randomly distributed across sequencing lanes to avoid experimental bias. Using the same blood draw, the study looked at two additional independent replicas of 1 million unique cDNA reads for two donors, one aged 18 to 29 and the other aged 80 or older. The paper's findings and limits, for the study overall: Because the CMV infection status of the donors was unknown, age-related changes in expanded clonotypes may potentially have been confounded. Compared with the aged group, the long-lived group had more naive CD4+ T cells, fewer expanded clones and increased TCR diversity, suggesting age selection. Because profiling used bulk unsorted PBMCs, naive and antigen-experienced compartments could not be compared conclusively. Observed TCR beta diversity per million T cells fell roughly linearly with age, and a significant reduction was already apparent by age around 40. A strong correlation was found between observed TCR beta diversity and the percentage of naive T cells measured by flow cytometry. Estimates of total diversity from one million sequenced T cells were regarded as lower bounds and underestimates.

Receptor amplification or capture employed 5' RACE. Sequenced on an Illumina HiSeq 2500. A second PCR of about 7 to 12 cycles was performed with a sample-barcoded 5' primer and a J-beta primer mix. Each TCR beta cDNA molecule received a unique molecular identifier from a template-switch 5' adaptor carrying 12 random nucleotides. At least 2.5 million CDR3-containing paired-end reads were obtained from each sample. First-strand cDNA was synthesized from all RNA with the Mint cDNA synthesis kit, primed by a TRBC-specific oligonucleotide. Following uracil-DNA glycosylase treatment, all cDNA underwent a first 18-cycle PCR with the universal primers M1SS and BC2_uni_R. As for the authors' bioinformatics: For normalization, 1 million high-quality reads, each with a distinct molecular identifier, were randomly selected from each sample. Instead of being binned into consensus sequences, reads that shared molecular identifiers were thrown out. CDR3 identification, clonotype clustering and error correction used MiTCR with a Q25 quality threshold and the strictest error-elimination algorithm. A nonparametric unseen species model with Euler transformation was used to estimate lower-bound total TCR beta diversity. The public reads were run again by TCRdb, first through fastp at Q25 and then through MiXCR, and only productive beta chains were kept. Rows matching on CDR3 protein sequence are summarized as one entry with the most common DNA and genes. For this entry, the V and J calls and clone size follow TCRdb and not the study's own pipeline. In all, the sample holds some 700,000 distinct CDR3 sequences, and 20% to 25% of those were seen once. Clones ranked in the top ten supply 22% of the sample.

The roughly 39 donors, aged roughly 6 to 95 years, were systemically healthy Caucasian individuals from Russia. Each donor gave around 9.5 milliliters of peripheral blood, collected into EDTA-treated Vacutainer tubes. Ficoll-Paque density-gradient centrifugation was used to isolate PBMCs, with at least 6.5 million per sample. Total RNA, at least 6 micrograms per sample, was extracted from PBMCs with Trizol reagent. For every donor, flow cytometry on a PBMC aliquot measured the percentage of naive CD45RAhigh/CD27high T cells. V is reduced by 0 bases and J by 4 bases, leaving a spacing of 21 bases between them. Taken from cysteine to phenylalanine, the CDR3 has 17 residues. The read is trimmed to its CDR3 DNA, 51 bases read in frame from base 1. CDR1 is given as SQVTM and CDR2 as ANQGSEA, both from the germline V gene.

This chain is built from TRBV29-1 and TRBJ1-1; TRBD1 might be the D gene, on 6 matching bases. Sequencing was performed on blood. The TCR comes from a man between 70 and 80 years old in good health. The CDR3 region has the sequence CSVEDTPGRGAPTEAFF. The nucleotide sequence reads TGCAGCGTTGAAGATACCCCCGGGCGGGGGGCGCCCACTGAAGCTTTCTTT.